The rows below give T cell receptor beta chains drawn from one sample of a study of cytomegalovirus exposure and HLA in healthy donors. Assay: immunoSEQ multiplex PCR; the TCRdb copy retains only in-frame clones and omits some. The sample yields about 170,000 clones, just under 80% seen once. What was sequenced was PBMCs. These TCRs come from a woman aged 50 to 65 in good health and CMV-seropositive. Each CDR3 is given with its conserved first and last residue. The D gene is left open where the match is weak. The size field is filled for only some rows; it gives once, few, many or a size class.

clone size,D gene,V gene,J gene,CDR3 DNA,CDR3 protein
NA,TRBD1,TRBV27,TRBJ2-5,TGTGCCAGCAGTTTATCGAAGGGCAGGGGGGAGACCCAGTACTTC,CASSLSKGRGETQYF
NA,NA,TRBV4-3,TRBJ1-2,TGCGCCAGCAGCCAAGCCCCCGGGGGGAGCTATGGCTACACCTTC,CASSQAPGGSYGYTF
NA,NA,TRBV5-1,TRBJ2-6,TGCGCCAGCAGCCCCGACAGGACCTCTGGGGCCAACGGCCTGACTTTC,CASSPDRTSGANGLTF
NA,TRBD2,TRBV29-1,TRBJ2-1,TGCAGCGTTCCCCGGGGGGGTGAGCAGTTCTTC,CSVPRGGEQFF
once,NA,TRBV19,TRBJ2-6,TGTGCCAGTAGTCCCCAGGACAATTATCGGATGGTTTCTGGGGCCAACGTCCTGACTTTC,CASSPQDNYRMVSGANVLTF
NA,NA,TRBV5-1,TRBJ2-2,TGCGCCAGCAGCTACGAAGGACAGACCAACACCGGGGAGCTGTTTTTT,CASSYEGQTNTGELFF
NA,NA,TRBV2,TRBJ2-3,TGTGCCAGTTCTCGGGACAACACAGATACGCAGTATTTT,CASSRDNTDTQYF
NA,NA,TRBV9,TRBJ2-3,TGTGCCAGCAGCGTAGAGCAAGGACAGTACACAGATACGCAGTATTTT,CASSVEQGQYTDTQYF
few,TRBD2,TRBV11-3,TRBJ2-7,TGTGCCAGCAGCTCTAGGACTAGCGGCGGGAGCGAGCAGTACTTC,CASSSRTSGGSEQYF
once,TRBD1,TRBV30,TRBJ1-5,TGTGCCTGGAGTGTAGTGCGACAGGGAAATCAGCCCCAGCATTTT,CAWSVVRQGNQPQHF
once,NA,TRBV5-8,TRBJ1-2,TGTGCCAGCAGCTTGTATTTCGATAGATTCGCTAACTATGGCTACACCTTC,CASSLYFDRFANYGYTF
NA,TRBD1,TRBV5-1,TRBJ1-2,TGCGCCAGCAGCTGGGGACAGGCTAACTATGGCTACACCTTC,CASSWGQANYGYTF
NA,NA,TRBV25-1,TRBJ1-2,TGTGCCAGCAGTGACGTCCAGTTCTATGGCTACACCTTC,CASSDVQFYGYTF
NA,TRBD1,TRBV2,TRBJ1-3,TGTGCCAGCAGCCTCGGGACAGGGCGAGGAAACACCATATATTTT,CASSLGTGRGNTIYF
NA,TRBD2,TRBV4-3,TRBJ2-3,TGCGCCAGCAGCCTCCAAGTCGTACCTCCCGGGACTAGCGGATCCACAGATACGCAGTATTTT,CASSLQVVPPGTSGSTDTQYF
few,TRBD2,TRBV28,TRBJ2-1,TGTGCCAGCAGTTCGCCTAGCGGGGAAAATGAGCAGTTCTTC,CASSSPSGENEQFF
NA,TRBD2,TRBV7-2,TRBJ2-7,TGTGCCAGCAGCTTATCCCTAGCGGGGGGCTACGAGCAGTACTTC,CASSLSLAGGYEQYF
NA,NA,TRBV18,TRBJ1-1,TGTGCCAGCTCACCAACGACAGCACATGAAGCTTTCTTT,CASSPTTAHEAFF